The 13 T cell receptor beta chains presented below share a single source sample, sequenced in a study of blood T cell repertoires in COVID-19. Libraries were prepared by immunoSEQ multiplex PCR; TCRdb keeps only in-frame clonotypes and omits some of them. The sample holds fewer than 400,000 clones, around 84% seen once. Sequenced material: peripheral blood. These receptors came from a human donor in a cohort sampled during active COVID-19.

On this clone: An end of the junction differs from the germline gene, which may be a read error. This CDR3 is CATSRKARANEKLFF. In DNA form, the CDR3 reads TGTGCCACCAGCAGAAAGGCCAGGGCTAATGAAAAACTATTTTTT. V gene TRBV15 combines with J gene TRBJ1-4, with D possibly being TRBD1 (5 bases). Germline V CDR1 and CDR2: LNHNV, YYDKDF (reference sequence). This CDR3 comprises 15 residues.

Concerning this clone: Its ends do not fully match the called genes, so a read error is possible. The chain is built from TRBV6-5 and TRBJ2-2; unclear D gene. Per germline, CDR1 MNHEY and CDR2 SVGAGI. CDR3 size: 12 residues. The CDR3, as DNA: TGTGCCAGCACTTACGGGCCCGGGGAGCTGTTTTTT. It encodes CASTYGPGELFF.

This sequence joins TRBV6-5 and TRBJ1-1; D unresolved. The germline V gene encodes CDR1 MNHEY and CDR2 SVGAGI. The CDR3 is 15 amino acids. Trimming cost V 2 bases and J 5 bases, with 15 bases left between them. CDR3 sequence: CASSYGVGRQTEAFF. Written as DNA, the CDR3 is TGTGCCAGCAGTTACGGGGTAGGGAGACAAACTGAAGCTTTCTTT.

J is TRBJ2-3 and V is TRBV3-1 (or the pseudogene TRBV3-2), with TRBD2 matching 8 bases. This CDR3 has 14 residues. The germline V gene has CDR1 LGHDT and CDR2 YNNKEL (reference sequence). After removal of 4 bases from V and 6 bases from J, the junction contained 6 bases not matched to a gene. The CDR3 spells CASSLGGGTDTQYF. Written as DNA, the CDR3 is TGTGCCAGCAGCCTGGGCGGGGGGACGGATACGCAGTATTTT.

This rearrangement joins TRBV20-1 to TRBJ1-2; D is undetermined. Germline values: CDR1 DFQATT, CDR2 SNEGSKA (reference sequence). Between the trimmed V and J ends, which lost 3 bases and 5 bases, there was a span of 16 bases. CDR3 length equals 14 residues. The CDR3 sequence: CSASSGPNNYGYTF. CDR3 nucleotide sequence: TGCAGTGCTAGTTCAGGCCCTAACAATTATGGCTACACCTTC.

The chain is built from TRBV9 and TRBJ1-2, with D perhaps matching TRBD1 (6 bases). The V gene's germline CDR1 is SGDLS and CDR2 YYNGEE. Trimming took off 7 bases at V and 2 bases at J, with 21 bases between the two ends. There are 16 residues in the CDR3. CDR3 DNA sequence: TGTGCCAGCTCCTCAGGGGTAGGAGAGTCCAACTATGGCTACACCTTC. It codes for CASSSGVGESNYGYTF. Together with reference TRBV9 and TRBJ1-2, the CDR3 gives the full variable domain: DSGVTQTPKHLITATGQRVTLRCSPRSGDLSVYWYQQSLDQGLQFLIQYYNGEERAKGNILERFSAQQFPDLHSELNLSSLELGDSALYFCASSSGVGESNYGYTFGSGTRLTVV.

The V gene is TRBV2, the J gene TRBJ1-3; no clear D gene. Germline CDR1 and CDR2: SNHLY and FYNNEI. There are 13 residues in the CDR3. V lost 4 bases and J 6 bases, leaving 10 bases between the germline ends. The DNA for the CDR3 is TGTGCCAGCAGTGGCCGCAGGTTAAACACCATATATTTT. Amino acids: CASSGRRLNTIYF.

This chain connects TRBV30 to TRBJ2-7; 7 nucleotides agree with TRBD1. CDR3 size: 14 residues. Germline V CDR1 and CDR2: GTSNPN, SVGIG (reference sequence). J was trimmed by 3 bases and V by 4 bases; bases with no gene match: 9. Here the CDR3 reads CAWKSGGNFYEQYF. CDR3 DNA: TGTGCCTGGAAGTCAGGGGGAAACTTCTACGAGCAGTACTTC. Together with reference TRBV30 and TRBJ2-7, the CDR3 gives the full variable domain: SQTIHQWPATLVQPVGSPLSLECTVEGTSNPNLYWYRQAAGRGLQLLFYSVGIGQISSEVPQNLSASRPQDRQFILSSKKLLLSDSGFYLCAWKSGGNFYEQYFGPGTRLTVT.

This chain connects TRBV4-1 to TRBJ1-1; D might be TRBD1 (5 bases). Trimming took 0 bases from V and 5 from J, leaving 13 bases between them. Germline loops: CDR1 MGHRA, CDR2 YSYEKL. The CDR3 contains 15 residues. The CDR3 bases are TGCGCCAGCAGCCAAGATAGGGGATTTGGAACTGAAGCTTTCTTT. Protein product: CASSQDRGFGTEAFF.

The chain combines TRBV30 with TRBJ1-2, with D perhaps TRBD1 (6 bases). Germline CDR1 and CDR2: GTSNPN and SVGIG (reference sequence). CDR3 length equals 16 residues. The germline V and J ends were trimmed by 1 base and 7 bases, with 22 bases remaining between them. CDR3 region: CAWSADSQGDGGGYTF. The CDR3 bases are TGTGCCTGGAGTGCGGACAGTCAAGGGGACGGAGGTGGCTACACCTTC.

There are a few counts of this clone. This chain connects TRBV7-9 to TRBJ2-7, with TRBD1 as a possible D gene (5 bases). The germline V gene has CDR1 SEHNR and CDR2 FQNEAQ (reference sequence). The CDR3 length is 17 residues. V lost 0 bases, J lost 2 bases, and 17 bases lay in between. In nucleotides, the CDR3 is TGTGCCAGCAGCTTAGCCCAAGGGGTGTTATTTCCCTACGAGCAGTACTTC. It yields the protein CASSLAQGVLFPYEQYF.

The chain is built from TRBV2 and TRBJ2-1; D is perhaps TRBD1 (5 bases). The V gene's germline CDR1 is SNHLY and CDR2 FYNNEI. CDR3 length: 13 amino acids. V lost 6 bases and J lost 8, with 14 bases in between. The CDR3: CASRGGRADEQFF. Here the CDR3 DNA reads TGTGCCAGCAGGGGTGGCAGGGCGGATGAGCAGTTCTTC. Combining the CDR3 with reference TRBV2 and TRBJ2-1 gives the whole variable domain EPEVTQTPSHQVTQMGQEVILRCVPISNHLYFYWYRQILGQKVEFLVSFYNNEISEKSEIFDDQFSVERPDGSNFTLKIRSTKLEDSAMYFCASRGGRADEQFFGPGTRLTVL.

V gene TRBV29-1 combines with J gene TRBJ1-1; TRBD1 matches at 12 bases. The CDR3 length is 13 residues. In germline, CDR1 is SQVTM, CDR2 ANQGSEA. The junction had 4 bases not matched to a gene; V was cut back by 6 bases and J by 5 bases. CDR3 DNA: TGCAGCGTCGGGACAGGGGGCGCGACTGAAGCTTTCTTT. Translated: CSVGTGGATEAFF.